The next 28 T cell receptor beta chains were all read from a single sample in a study of OX40 agonist ivuxolimab in advanced cancers. Clones were sequenced by immunoSEQ multiplex PCR, and TCRdb holds only the in-frame ones, with some missing. The sample shows under 80,000 clones, about 93% of them seen only once. This material consisted of CD4+ or CD8+ T cells sorted from blood, taken in a trial of the OX40 agonist ivuxolimab. Receptor source: an adult with an advanced solid tumor such as melanoma, head and neck, liver or kidney cancer.

The CDR3: CASSTTGGEGKNIQYF. The CDR3 region has the DNA TGTGCCAGCAGCACAACTGGAGGGGAGGGCAAAAACATTCAGTACTTC. The chain links TRBV9 to TRBJ2-4; TRBD2 matches 7 bases. Looked up from germline, CDR1 is SGDLS and CDR2 is YYNGEE. V shed 4 bases and J 3 bases; nucleotides not matched to a gene: 10. This CDR3 is 16 amino acids long. The full variable domain, in which reference TRBV9 and TRBJ2-4 provide the parts outside the CDR3, is DSGVTQTPKHLITATGQRVTLRCSPRSGDLSVYWYQQSLDQGLQFLIQYYNGEERAKGNILERFSAQQFPDLHSELNLSSLELGDSALYFCASSTTGGEGKNIQYFGAGTRLSVL.

V gene TRBV2 combines with J gene TRBJ2-1, with TRBD1 matching over 9 bases. Per germline, CDR1 SNHLY and CDR2 FYNNEI. The CDR3 has 15 amino acids. V was pared by 2 bases and J by 6 bases, with 5 bases of the junction left unmatched. CDR3 sequence (DNA): TGTGCCAGCAGTGAATGGACAGGGGTGGGCAATGAGCAGTTCTTC. As protein: CASSEWTGVGNEQFF.

The table lists this clone with a few counts. The rearrangement uses TRBV19 and TRBJ2-1; 9 nucleotides line up with TRBD1. V shed 5 bases and J 14 bases; nucleotides not matched to a gene: 10. This CDR3 spans 13 amino acids. CDR1 and CDR2 (germline): LNHDA, SQIVND (reference sequence). CDR3 in amino acids: CASSVSLRDREFF. In DNA, the CDR3 is TGTGCCAGTAGTGTATCCCTCCGGGACAGGGAGTTCTTC. The entire variable domain, with the rest obtained from reference TRBV19 and TRBJ2-1, is as follows: DGGITQSPKYLFRKEGQNVTLSCEQNLNHDAMYWYRQDPGQGLRLIYYSQIVNDFQKGDIAEGYSVSREKKESFPLTVTSAQKNPTAFYLCASSVSLRDREFFGPGTRLTVL.

This chain uses TRBV28 with TRBJ1-5; 8 nucleotides align to TRBD1. Germline V gives CDR1 MDHEN, CDR2 SYDVKM. CDR3 length: 15 amino acids. J gave up 7 bases and V 6 bases, and 11 bases lay outside the gene matches. CDR3 DNA: TGTGCCAGCAGAGGACAGGGACATTATTGGCAGCCCCAGCATTTT. It yields the protein CASRGQGHYWQPQHF.

The chain uses TRBV6-6 and TRBJ2-7, with D possibly TRBD1 on 8 matching bases. The CDR3 runs 15 residues. Trimming cost V 0 bases and J 6 bases, with 15 bases left between them. Germline V lookup: CDR1 MNHNY, CDR2 SVGAGI (reference sequence). This CDR3 is CASSYSLQGEGEQYF. The CDR3, as DNA: TGTGCCAGCAGTTACTCTCTACAGGGGGAGGGCGAGCAGTACTTC.

The chain carries TRBV6-1 and TRBJ2-7; tentative D call: TRBD1 (6 bases). This CDR3 region has 15 residues. In germline, CDR1 is MNHNS, CDR2 SASEGT. V shed 7 bases and J shed 3 bases, with 19 bases lying between them. The CDR3 sequence: CASTTNRVLNYEQYF. Written as DNA, the CDR3 is TGTGCCAGCACCACGAACAGGGTCTTAAACTACGAGCAGTACTTC.

The chain has TRBV7-2 and TRBJ2-5; D unresolved. The V end lost 5 bases, the J end lost 2 bases, and 9 bases lay between the germline ends. Germline assignment: CDR1 SGHTA and CDR2 FQGNSA. The CDR3 extends over 13 amino acids. CDR3 amino acids: CASSGNSQETQYF. The CDR3 DNA follows: TGTGCCAGCAGCGGGAACTCACAAGAGACCCAGTACTTC.

The chain has TRBV7-4 and TRBJ1-5; a possible D gene is TRBD1 (5 bases). Trimming removed 10 bases at V and 2 bases at J, with 12 bases between. This CDR3 spans 13 amino acids. Germline V gene sequence: CDR1 SGHVT, CDR2 SQSDAQ. CDR3 in DNA: TGTGCCACCGCCTCGGGGGGCAATCAGCCCCAGCATTTT. Translating gives CATASGGNQPQHF.

The genes are TRBV28 and TRBJ2-7; perhaps TRBD1 as D (5 bases). V lost 7 bases and J lost 2, with 18 bases in between. Germline CDR1 reads MDHEN; CDR2 reads SYDVKM. The length of the CDR3 is 15 residues. The CDR3, as DNA: TGTGCCAGCAATCGGGTCAGGGTGGACACCTACGAGCAGTACTTC. Translating gives CASNRVRVDTYEQYF.

The gene calls are TRBV7-9 and TRBJ2-1, with 9 nucleotides matching TRBD2. Germline CDR1 SEHNR, CDR2 FQNEAQ (reference sequence). The V gene end was trimmed by 1 base and the J gene end by 8 bases; junction bases not matched to a gene: 6. This CDR3 has 15 amino acids. The CDR3 reads CASSLGTIAGDEQFF. As DNA, the CDR3 is TGTGCCAGCAGCTTAGGAACTATAGCGGGAGATGAGCAGTTCTTC.

The rearrangement links TRBV5-1 to TRBJ1-4; 7 bases line up with TRBD1. The ends lost 0 bases at V and 2 bases at J; junction bases unmatched: 4. The length of the CDR3 is 16 residues. The germline V gene has CDR1 SGHRS and CDR2 YFSETQ. The DNA for the CDR3 is TGCGCCAGCAGCTTGGGGGGGACAGTGACTAATGAAAAACTGTTTTTT. Protein sequence: CASSLGGTVTNEKLFF.

J is TRBJ2-3 and V is TRBV7-2; 15 bases line up with TRBD2. The CDR3 sequence is 18 residues long. The V and J ends lost 4 bases and 5 bases, in that order; junction bases with no gene match: 10. Germline V CDR1 and CDR2: SGHTA, FQGNSA. The CDR3 coding sequence is TGTGCCAGCAGCTACGGGACTAGCGGGAGGCGACGAGGAGATACGCAGTATTTT. Encoded protein: CASSYGTSGRRRGDTQYF.

The CDR3 protein is CASSSGTSGRSNEQFF. In DNA form, the CDR3 reads TGCGCCAGCAGCTCGGGGACTAGCGGGAGGTCTAATGAGCAGTTCTTC. The chain has TRBV5-1 and TRBJ2-1, with 15 nucleotides matching TRBD2. The ends lost 3 bases at V and 7 bases at J; junction bases unmatched: 5. The V gene's germline CDR1 is SGHRS and CDR2 YFSETQ. The CDR3 length is 16 residues.

V and J are TRBV7-9 and TRBJ2-3, with D unresolved. This CDR3 spans 13 amino acids. Trimming removed 1 base from V and 5 bases from J, with 7 bases in between. CDR1 and CDR2 from the germline V gene are SEHNR and FQNEAQ (reference sequence). The CDR3 DNA is TGTGCCAGCAGCTTAGGGCTAGGAGATACGCAGTATTTT. This encodes CASSLGLGDTQYF.

The chain carries TRBV18 and TRBJ2-3; D is undetermined. Trimming removed 3 bases at V and 2 bases at J, with 6 bases between. The CDR3 sequence is 13 residues long. The germline gives CDR1 KGHSH, CDR2 LQKENI. This CDR3 reads CASSPDVTDTQYF. The CDR3 DNA is TGTGCCAGCTCACCGGATGTCACAGATACGCAGTATTTT.

The rearrangement joins TRBV6-1 to TRBJ1-1, with D possibly TRBD1 on 5 matching bases. This CDR3 is built from 13 residues. V lost 5 bases to trimming and J lost 1 base, with 8 bases between them. The germline CDR1 and CDR2 sequences are MNHNS and SASEGT. The CDR3 sequence is CASSLTENTEAFF. The CDR3 DNA reads as TGTGCCAGCAGTCTGACAGAGAACACTGAAGCTTTCTTT.

The chain carries TRBV19 and TRBJ2-3, with no clear D. In germline, CDR1 is LNHDA, CDR2 SQIVND (reference sequence). This CDR3 comprises 11 residues. Trimming left V 1 base short and J 5 bases short, with 1 base between. The CDR3 DNA reads TGTGCCAGTAGTATAGGAGATACGCAGTATTTT. Translation: CASSIGDTQYF.

This chain connects TRBV5-1 to TRBJ2-7, with D perhaps matching TRBD2 (5 bases). Germline assignment: CDR1 SGHRS and CDR2 YFSETQ. The CDR3 extends over 15 amino acids. The V and J ends lost 4 bases and 3 bases respectively, with 17 bases between them. This chain's CDR3 is CASSPDLTGFYEQYF. The DNA of the CDR3 is TGCGCCAGCAGCCCGGACTTGACGGGATTCTACGAGCAGTACTTC.

The chain joins TRBV6-5 to TRBJ2-7, with 7 bases that match TRBD1. Germline V gives CDR1 MNHEY, CDR2 SVGAGI. The trim removed 6 bases at V and 6 bases at J, leaving 11 bases unmatched. The CDR3 is 14 residues long. The CDR3 DNA reads as TGTGCCAGCAGCCCTTCCGGGACAGTAATCGAGCAGTACTTC. It specifies CASSPSGTVIEQYF.

The chain combines TRBV7-9 with TRBJ2-3; D gene uncertain. The CDR3 runs to 14 residues. In germline, CDR1 is SEHNR, CDR2 FQNEAQ (reference sequence). V lost 1 base, J lost 5 bases, and 10 bases lay in between. Written as DNA, the CDR3 is TGTGCCAGCAGCTTAGTTGGGCAGGTAGATACGCAGTATTTT. It translates to CASSLVGQVDTQYF.

This chain links TRBV6-5 with TRBJ1-1; D possibly corresponds to TRBD1 (6 bases). There are 15 residues in the CDR3. The ends were cut back, 7 bases at V and 1 base at J, with 16 bases in the middle. Per the germline V gene, CDR1 is MNHEY and CDR2 is SVGAGI. The CDR3 DNA reads TGTGCCAGCACCCCGATCCTCAGGGGGAACACTGAAGCTTTCTTT. Encoded protein: CASTPILRGNTEAFF.

The rearrangement links TRBV19 to TRBJ1-2; no clear D gene. This CDR3 comprises 12 residues. Germline-derived CDR1 and CDR2 are LNHDA and SQIVND (reference sequence). The V end lost 5 bases, the J end lost 9 bases, and 13 bases lay between the germline ends. DNA for the CDR3: TGTGCCAGTAGTCCCCGGAATAGGAGCTACACCTTC. Translating gives CASSPRNRSYTF.

The chain carries TRBV5-4 and TRBJ2-7; 8 nucleotides match TRBD1. Germline assignment: CDR1 SGHNT and CDR2 YYREEE (reference sequence). The length of the CDR3 is 15 residues. J was trimmed by 2 bases and V by 4 bases; bases with no gene match: 8. CDR3 residues: CASSDKTGDAYEQYF. In DNA, the CDR3 is TGTGCCAGCAGCGACAAGACAGGGGATGCCTACGAGCAGTACTTC. Full variable domain (missing parts from reference TRBV5-4 and TRBJ2-7): ETGVTQSPTHLIKTRGQQVTLRCSSQSGHNTVSWYQQALGQGPQFIFQYYREEENGRGNFPPRFSGLQFPNYSSELNVNALELDDSALYLCASSDKTGDAYEQYFGPGTRLTVT.

A remark on this clone: Other nucleotide sequences in the sample specify the same CDR3. V is TRBV28 and J is TRBJ1-4, with D perhaps matching TRBD1 (5 bases). The CDR3 contains 12 residues. V lost 3 bases and J lost 12, with 11 bases in between. Germline CDR1 reads MDHEN; CDR2 reads SYDVKM. The CDR3 reads CASSFFARELFF. For the CDR3, the DNA is TGTGCCAGCAGTTTCTTCGCCAGGGAACTGTTTTTT. The whole variable domain, remainder taken from reference TRBV28 and TRBJ1-4, is DVKVTQSSRYLVKRTGEKVFLECVQDMDHENMFWYRQDPGLGLRLIYFSYDVKMKEKGDIPEGYSVSREKKERFSLILESASTNQTSMYLCASSFFARELFFGSGTQLSVL.

The chain combines TRBV10-3 with TRBJ2-3, with 13 bases matching TRBD2. Per germline, CDR1 ENHRY and CDR2 SYGVKD. The CDR3 contains 16 residues. V lost 3 bases to trimming and J lost 5 bases; unmatched junction nucleotides: 5. The CDR3 DNA reads TGTGCCATCAGTGAAGGGCGACTAGCGGGAGGAGATACGCAGTATTTT. As protein: CAISEGRLAGGDTQYF.

J is TRBJ2-3 and V is TRBV10-3; D may be TRBD2 (7 bases). CDR1 is ENHRY and CDR2 is SYGVKD in the germline V gene. The CDR3 length is 16 residues. V gave up 2 bases and J gave up 3 bases, with 15 bases separating them. The CDR3 sequence is CAISEIGGGRTDTQYF. CDR3 nucleotides: TGTGCCATCAGTGAGATTGGCGGGGGCCGGACAGATACGCAGTATTTT.

J is TRBJ1-6 and V is TRBV5-1; the D gene is possibly TRBD1 (6 bases). Trimming cost V 5 bases and J 8 bases, with 17 bases left between them. Germline assignment: CDR1 SGHRS and CDR2 YFSETQ. The CDR3 contains 15 residues. Here the CDR3 DNA reads TGCGCCAGCAGTACGACAGGCCGAGGGGATTCACCCCTCCACTTT. It yields the protein CASSTTGRGDSPLHF.

The V call is TRBV27, the J call TRBJ1-5, with 7 bases lining up with TRBD1. The junction had 17 bases not matched to a gene; V was cut back by 6 bases and J by 9 bases. The CDR3 runs to 16 residues. Germline V gene lookup returns CDR1 MNHEY and CDR2 SMNVEV (reference sequence). The CDR3 bases are TGTGCCAGCAGCCCATCAGGGGGGACGGACCATCGGCCCCAGCATTTT. Protein: CASSPSGGTDHRPQHF.